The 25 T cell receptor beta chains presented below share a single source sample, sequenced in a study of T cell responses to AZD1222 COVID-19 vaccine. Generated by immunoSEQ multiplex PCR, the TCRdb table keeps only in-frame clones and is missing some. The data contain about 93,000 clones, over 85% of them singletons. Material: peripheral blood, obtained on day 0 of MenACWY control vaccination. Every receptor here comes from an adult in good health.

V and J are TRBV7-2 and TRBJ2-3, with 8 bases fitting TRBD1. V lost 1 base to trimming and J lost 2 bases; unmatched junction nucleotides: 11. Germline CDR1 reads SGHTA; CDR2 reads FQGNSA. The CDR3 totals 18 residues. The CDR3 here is CASSLVLGRGLNTDTQYF. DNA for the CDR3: TGTGCCAGCAGCTTAGTTCTGGGCAGGGGGCTTAACACAGATACGCAGTATTTT.

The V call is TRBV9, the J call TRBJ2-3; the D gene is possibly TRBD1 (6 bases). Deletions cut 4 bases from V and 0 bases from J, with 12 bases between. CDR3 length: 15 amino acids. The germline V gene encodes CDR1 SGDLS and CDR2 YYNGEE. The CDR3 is CASSPQGRSTDTQYF. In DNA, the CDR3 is TGTGCCAGCAGCCCACAGGGCAGGAGCACAGATACGCAGTATTTT.

The CDR3 protein is CASSEGIGGYTF. In DNA, the CDR3 is TGTGCCAGCAGTGAAGGGATTGGTGGCTACACCTTC. The chain uses TRBV2 and TRBJ1-2; D gene ambiguous. The length of the CDR3 is 12 residues. V lost 1 base to trimming and J lost 7 bases, with 7 bases between them. Germline CDR1 reads SNHLY; CDR2 reads FYNNEI.

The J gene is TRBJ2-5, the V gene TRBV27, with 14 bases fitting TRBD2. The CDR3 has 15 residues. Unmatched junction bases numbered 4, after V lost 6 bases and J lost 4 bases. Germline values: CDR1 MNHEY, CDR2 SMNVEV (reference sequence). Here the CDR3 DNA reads TGTGCCAGCAGCCCCGGGACTAGCGGGGGAGAGACCCAGTACTTC. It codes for CASSPGTSGGETQYF.

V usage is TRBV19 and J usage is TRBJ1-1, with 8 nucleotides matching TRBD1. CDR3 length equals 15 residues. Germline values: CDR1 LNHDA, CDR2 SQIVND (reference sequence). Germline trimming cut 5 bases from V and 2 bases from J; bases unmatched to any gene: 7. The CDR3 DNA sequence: TGTGCCAGTAGTGTCACCGGGACAGGCAACACTGAAGCTTTCTTT. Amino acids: CASSVTGTGNTEAFF.

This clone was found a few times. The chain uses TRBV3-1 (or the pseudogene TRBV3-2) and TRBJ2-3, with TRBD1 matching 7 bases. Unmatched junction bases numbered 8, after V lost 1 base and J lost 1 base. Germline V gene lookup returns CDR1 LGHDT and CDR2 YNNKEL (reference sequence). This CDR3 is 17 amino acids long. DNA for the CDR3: TGTGCCAGCAGCCAAGGGGCCTACAGGGGTCGCACAGATACGCAGTATTTT. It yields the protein CASSQGAYRGRTDTQYF.

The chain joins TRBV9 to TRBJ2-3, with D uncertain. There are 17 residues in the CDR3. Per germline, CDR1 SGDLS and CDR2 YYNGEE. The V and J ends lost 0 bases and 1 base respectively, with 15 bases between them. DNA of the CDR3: TGTGCCAGCAGCGTAGCTATGGGGTTTCCAGGCACAGATACGCAGTATTTT. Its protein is CASSVAMGFPGTDTQYF.

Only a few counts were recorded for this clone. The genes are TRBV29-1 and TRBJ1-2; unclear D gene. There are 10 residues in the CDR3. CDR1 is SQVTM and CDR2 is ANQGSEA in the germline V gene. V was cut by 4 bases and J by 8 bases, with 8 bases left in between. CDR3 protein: CSVGVEGYTF. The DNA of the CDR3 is TGCAGCGTTGGTGTTGAGGGCTACACCTTC.

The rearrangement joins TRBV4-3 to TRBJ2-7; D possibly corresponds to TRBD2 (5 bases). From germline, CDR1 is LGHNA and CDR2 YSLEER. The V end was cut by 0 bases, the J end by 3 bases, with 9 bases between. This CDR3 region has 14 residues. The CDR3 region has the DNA TGCGCCAGCAGCCAAGATCGGGGTAGCTACGAGCAGTACTTC. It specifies CASSQDRGSYEQYF.

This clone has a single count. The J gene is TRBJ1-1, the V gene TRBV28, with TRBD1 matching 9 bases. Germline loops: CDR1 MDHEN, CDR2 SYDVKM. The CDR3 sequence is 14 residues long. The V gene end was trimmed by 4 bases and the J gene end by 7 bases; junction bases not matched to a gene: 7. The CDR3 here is CASSSRDRALEAFF. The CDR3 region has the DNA TGTGCCAGCAGTTCCCGGGACAGGGCACTTGAAGCTTTCTTT.

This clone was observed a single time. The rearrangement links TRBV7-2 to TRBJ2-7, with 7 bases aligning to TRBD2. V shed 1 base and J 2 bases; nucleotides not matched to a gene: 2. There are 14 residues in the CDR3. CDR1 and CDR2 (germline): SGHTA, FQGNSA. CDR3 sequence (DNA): TGTGCCAGCAGCTTAGGACTAGCCGCCTACGAGCAGTACTTC. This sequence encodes CASSLGLAAYEQYF. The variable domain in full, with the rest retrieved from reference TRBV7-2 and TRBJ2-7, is GAGVSQSPSNKVTEKGKDVELRCDPISGHTALYWYRQSLGQGLEFLIYFQGNSAPDKSGLPSDRFSAERTGGSVSTLTIQRTQQEDSAVYLCASSLGLAAYEQYFGPGTRLTVT.

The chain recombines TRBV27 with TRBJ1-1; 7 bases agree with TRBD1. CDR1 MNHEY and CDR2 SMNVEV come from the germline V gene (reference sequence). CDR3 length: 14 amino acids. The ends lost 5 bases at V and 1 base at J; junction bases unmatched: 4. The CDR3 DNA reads TGTGCCAGCAGTCCAGGGACAGCGAACACTGAAGCTTTCTTT. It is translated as CASSPGTANTEAFF.

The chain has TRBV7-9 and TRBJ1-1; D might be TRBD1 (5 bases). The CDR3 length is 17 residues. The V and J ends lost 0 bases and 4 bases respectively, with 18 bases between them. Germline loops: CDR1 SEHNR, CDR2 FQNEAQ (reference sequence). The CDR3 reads CASSLAPWGVGSTEAFF. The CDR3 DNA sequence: TGTGCCAGCAGCTTAGCGCCTTGGGGGGTCGGGAGCACTGAAGCTTTCTTT. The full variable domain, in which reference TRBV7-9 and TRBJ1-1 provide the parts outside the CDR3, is DTGVSQNPRHKITKRGQNVTFRCDPISEHNRLYWYRQTLGQGPEFLTYFQNEAQLEKSRLLSDRFSAERPKGSFSTLEIQRTEQGDSAMYLCASSLAPWGVGSTEAFFGQGTRLTVV.

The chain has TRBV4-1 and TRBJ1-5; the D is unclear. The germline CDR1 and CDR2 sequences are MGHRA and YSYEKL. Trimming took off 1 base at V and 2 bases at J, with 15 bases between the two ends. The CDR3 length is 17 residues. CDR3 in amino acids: CASSQVRVWVGNQPQHF. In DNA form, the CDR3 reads TGCGCCAGCAGCCAAGTCCGGGTTTGGGTGGGCAATCAGCCCCAGCATTTT.

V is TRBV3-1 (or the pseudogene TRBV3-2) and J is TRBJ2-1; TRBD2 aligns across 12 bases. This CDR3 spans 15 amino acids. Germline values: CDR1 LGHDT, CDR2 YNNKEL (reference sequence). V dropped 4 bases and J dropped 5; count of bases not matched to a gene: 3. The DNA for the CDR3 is TGTGCCAGCAGCCTTTCTAGCGGGGGGGACAATGAGCAGTTCTTC. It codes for CASSLSSGGDNEQFF.

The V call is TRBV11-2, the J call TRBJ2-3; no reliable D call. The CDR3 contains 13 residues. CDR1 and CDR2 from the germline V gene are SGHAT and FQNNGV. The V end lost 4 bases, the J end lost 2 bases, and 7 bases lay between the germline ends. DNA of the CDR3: TGTGCCAGCAGCTCCCTTACCACAGATACGCAGTATTTT. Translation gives CASSSLTTDTQYF.

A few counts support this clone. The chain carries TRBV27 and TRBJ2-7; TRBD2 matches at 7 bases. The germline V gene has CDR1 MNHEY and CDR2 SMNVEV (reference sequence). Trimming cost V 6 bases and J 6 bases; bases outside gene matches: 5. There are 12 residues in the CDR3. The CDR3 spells CASSRTSTEQYF. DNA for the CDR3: TGTGCCAGCAGCCGGACTAGTACCGAGCAGTACTTC.

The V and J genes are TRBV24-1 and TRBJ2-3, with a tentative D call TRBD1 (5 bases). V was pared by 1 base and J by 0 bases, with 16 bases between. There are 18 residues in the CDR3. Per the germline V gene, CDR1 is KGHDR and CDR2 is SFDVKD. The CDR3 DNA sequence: TGTGCCACCAGTGATTTAAGGGGCCTCGGTGGGAGCACAGATACGCAGTATTTT. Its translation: CATSDLRGLGGSTDTQYF.

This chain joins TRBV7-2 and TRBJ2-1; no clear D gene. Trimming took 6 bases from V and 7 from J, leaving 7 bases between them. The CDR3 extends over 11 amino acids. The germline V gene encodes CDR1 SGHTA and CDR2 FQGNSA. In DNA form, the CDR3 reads TGTGCCAGCAGTCAGTCGAATGAGCAGTTCTTC. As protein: CASSQSNEQFF.

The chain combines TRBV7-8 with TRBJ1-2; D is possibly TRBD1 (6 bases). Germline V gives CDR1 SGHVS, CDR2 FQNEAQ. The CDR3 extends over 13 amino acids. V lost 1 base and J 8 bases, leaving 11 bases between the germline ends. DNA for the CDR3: TGTGCCAGCAGCTTAGATGGGGGGCTCGGCTACACCTTC. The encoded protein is CASSLDGGLGYTF.

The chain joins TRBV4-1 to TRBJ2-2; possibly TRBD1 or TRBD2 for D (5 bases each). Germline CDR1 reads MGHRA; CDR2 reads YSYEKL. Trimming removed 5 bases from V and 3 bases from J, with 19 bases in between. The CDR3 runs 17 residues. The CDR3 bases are TGCGCCAGCAGCTCTAGGGGAACTAGACTTGACACCGGGGAGCTGTTTTTT. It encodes CASSSRGTRLDTGELFF.

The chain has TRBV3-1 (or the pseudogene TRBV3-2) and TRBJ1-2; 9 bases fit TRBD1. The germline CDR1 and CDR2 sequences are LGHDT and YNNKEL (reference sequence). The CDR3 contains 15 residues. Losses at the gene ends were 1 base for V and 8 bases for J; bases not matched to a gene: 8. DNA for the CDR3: TGTGCCAGCAGCCAAGTGGACAGGGGATTTTACGGCTACACCTTC. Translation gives CASSQVDRGFYGYTF.

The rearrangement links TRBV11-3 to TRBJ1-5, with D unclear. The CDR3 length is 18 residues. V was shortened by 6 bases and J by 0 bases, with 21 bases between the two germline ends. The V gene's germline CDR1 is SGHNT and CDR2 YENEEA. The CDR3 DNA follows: TGTGCCAGCAGTTCCTCGGGTCGGTGGAGTTATAGCAATCAGCCCCAGCATTTT. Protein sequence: CASSSSGRWSYSNQPQHF.

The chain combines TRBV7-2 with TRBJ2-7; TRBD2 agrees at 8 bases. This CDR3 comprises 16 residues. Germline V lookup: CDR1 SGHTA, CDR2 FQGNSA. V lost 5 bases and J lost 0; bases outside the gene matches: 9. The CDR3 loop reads CASSHPPGGLSYEQYF. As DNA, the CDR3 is TGTGCCAGCAGCCACCCTCCGGGGGGGCTCTCCTACGAGCAGTACTTC.

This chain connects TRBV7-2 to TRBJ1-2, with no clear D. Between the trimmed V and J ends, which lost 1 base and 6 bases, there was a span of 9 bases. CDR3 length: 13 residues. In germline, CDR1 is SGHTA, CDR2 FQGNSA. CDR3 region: CASSLVQTDGYTF. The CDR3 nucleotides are TGTGCCAGCAGCTTAGTGCAGACGGATGGCTACACCTTC.